Given below is one T cell receptor beta chain in context. Its antigen remains unknown. A patient was excluded if there was uncontrolled infection, other autoimmune disease, pregnancy or lactation. The source of the PBMCs was 8 to 10 ml of fresh peripheral blood. This entry is derived from a study of T cells in Graves' hyperthyroidism and ophthalmopathy. Study-level findings and limits: Ophthalmopathy was distinguished from stable hyperthyroidism by 13 V-J signatures. Appearing also in blood were most of the thyroid clonotypes expanded above 0.001.

Researchers amplified the TCR beta CDR3 regions from RNA transcripts. HTBI primers were the set used in a first-round RT-PCR of the TCR CDR3. Each CDR3 protein gets one entry after TCRdb re-called the multiplex PCR reads with MiXCR. This table holds a few hundred thousand distinct CDR3 sequences, around 16% found once. This CDR3 contains 17 residues. V was clipped by 0 bases and J by 6 bases, with 20 bases between them. Germline V gene sequence: CDR1 LGHNA, CDR2 YSLEER. The receptor's source is a woman in her twenties or thirties with Graves' ophthalmopathy. The V call is TRBV4-3, the J call TRBJ1-2, with a tentative D call TRBD1 (6 bases). The sample comprised blood. CDR3 bases: TGCGCCAGCAGCCAAGATGAGAGGTACTGGGGGGCGGATGGCTACACCTTC. It encodes CASSQDERYWGADGYTF.